The T cell receptor (beta chain) under discussion was sequenced for a study of T cell changes during pregnancy in multiple sclerosis. V dropped 4 bases and J dropped 1 base, with 13 bases sitting between them. This CDR3 is 14 amino acids long. Germline assignment: CDR1 SQVTM and CDR2 ANQGSEA. The data were produced by immunoSEQ multiplex PCR, yet TCRdb's version contains in-frame clones alone and is incomplete. The table has about 58,000 clones, about 90% seen once. This clonotype originated in a female donor in good health, enrolled as a control in a pregnancy study. This specimen was CD4+ T cells from peripheral blood mononuclear cells, taken after pregnancy. The chain is built from TRBV29-1 and TRBJ1-1; D remains ambiguous. The CDR3 loop reads CSVGRQTPNTEAFF. CDR3 sequence (DNA): TGCAGCGTTGGGCGGCAGACCCCGAACACTGAAGCTTTCTTT.